The 11 T cell receptor beta chains below were found in one sample sequenced in a study of blood T cells in healthy people across ages (dated by TCRdb to the mid-2010s). Library preparation employed 5' RACE. The sequencer was an Illumina HiSeq 2500. A second PCR of roughly 7 to 12 cycles was performed with a sample-barcoded 5' primer and a J-beta primer mix. TCRdb redid the processing of the public reads, applying fastp at Q25 and MiXCR, and retained in-frame beta chains. Every entry covers one CDR3 protein and lists the most common genes and DNA from its rows. Across this sample there are approximately 690,000 distinct CDR3 sequences, with 45% to 65% seen only once. The top ten constitute over 35% of the sample. The sequenced sample was blood. Receptors were obtained from a man in his 60s in good health.

The chain is built from TRBV5-1 and TRBJ1-4, with a weak D call TRBD1 (5 bases). The CDR3 loop spans 14 amino acids. Trimming cost V 5 bases and J 3 bases, with 11 bases left between them. Germline assignment: CDR1 SGHRS and CDR2 YFSETQ. Here the CDR3 reads CASSDGGANEKLFF. CDR3 nucleotides: TGCGCCAGCAGTGATGGGGGGGCTAATGAAAAACTGTTTTTT.

The V gene is TRBV12-3 or TRBV12-4, the J gene TRBJ2-3; tentatively, D is TRBD1 (6 bases). The V end was cut by 7 bases, the J end by 0 bases, with 11 bases between. There are 14 residues in the CDR3. CDR3 sequence reads: CASTNRVSTDTQYF. The DNA of the CDR3 is TGTGCCAGCACGAACAGGGTTAGCACAGATACGCAGTATTTT.

There are a few counts of this clonotype. J is TRBJ2-3 and V is TRBV5-1, with D hard to call. Germline assignment: CDR1 SGHRS and CDR2 YFSETQ. This CDR3 contains 14 residues. V shed 5 bases and J shed 0 bases, with 10 bases lying between them. The CDR3 DNA sequence: TGCGCCAGCAGGCCCTTCGGCAGCACAGATACGCAGTATTTT. Amino acid sequence: CASRPFGSTDTQYF.

The chain is built from TRBV7-9 and TRBJ2-1; D unresolved. The germline gives CDR1 SEHNR, CDR2 FQNEAQ (reference sequence). V was trimmed by 7 bases and J by 7 bases, leaving 17 bases between them. The CDR3 runs to 14 residues. CDR3 amino acids: CASTRAPPGNEQFF. CDR3 nucleotide sequence: TGTGCCAGCACTCGGGCCCCACCTGGGAATGAGCAGTTCTTC.

The chain is built from TRBV25-1 and TRBJ2-7, with a possible D match to TRBD1 (5 bases). The J call may be incorrect, as the DNA end agrees better with TRBJ2-5. Germline V gives CDR1 MGHDK, CDR2 SYGVNS. The CDR3 totals 14 residues. The CDR3 is CASSEYDSQETQYF. CDR3 DNA: TGTGCCAGCAGTGAATATGACAGCCAAGAGACCCAGTACTTC.

Remarks on this clonotype: At one of its ends the junction is not consistent with the germline gene, which may arise from a read error. The V call is TRBV20-1, the J call TRBJ2-3; tentatively, D is TRBD2 (6 bases). CDR1 is DFQATT, CDR2 SNEGSKA, per germline (reference sequence). This CDR3 spans 14 amino acids. The CDR3: CTARFGSGTDTQYF. In nucleotides, the CDR3 is TGCACTGCTAGATTCGGGAGTGGGACAGATACGCAGTATTTT.

In its sample, this clonotype was seen a few times. V usage is TRBV4-1 and J usage is TRBJ2-7, with 9 bases that match TRBD2. The CDR3 spans 15 residues. Germline lookup yields CDR1 MGHRA and CDR2 YSYEKL. V was pared by 1 base and J by 5 bases, with 6 bases of the junction left unmatched. The CDR3 DNA reads TGCGCCAGCAGCCAAGTAGGCGGGGGGGCTAACGAGCAGTACTTC. Translating it yields CASSQVGGGANEQYF.

The chain employs TRBV28 and TRBJ2-7; no reliable D call. Germline CDR1 and CDR2: MDHEN and SYDVKM. Trimming removed 3 bases from V and 0 bases from J, with 9 bases in between. This CDR3 contains 14 residues. CDR3 DNA sequence: TGTGCCAGCAGTTTTGCCACGCACTCCTACGAGCAGTACTTC. It specifies CASSFATHSYEQYF. Together with reference TRBV28 and TRBJ2-7, the CDR3 gives the full variable domain: DVKVTQSSRYLVKRTGEKVFLECVQDMDHENMFWYRQDPGLGLRLIYFSYDVKMKEKGDIPEGYSVSREKKERFSLILESASTNQTSMYLCASSFATHSYEQYFGPGTRLTVT.

This clonotype was counted a few times. J is TRBJ1-6 and V is TRBV20-1, with 10 positions matching TRBD1. The germline V gene encodes CDR1 DFQATT and CDR2 SNEGSKA (reference sequence). This CDR3 has 15 residues. V shed 6 bases and J 6 bases; nucleotides not matched to a gene: 8. The CDR3 protein is CSAQGQGIINSPLHF. CDR3 DNA sequence: TGCAGTGCCCAGGGACAGGGGATAATTAATTCACCCCTCCACTTT.

The chain recombines TRBV20-1 with TRBJ2-5; 11 bases align to TRBD1. The J call may be wrong; the DNA end is better matched by TRBJ2-7. This CDR3 has 15 amino acids. Germline V CDR1 and CDR2: DFQATT, SNEGSKA (reference sequence). The CDR3 DNA reads as TGCAGTGCTAGAGATTTGGACAGGGGGCTAGGCGAGCAGTACTTC. Translated: CSARDLDRGLGEQYF.

The rearrangement links TRBV6-6 to TRBJ2-1; 9 bases fit TRBD1. The V and J ends lost 2 bases and 2 bases, in that order; junction bases with no gene match: 4. CDR3 length equals 16 residues. CDR1 is MNHNY, CDR2 SVGAGI, per germline (reference sequence). CDR3 region: CASSYLRDRAYNEQFF. In nucleotides, the CDR3 is TGTGCCAGCAGTTACCTCCGGGACAGGGCCTACAATGAGCAGTTCTTC.